These T cell receptor beta chains were read from a single sample in a study of T cell responses to AZD1222 COVID-19 vaccine. Method: immunoSEQ multiplex PCR; TCRdb's copy keeps in-frame clones and lacks some. This sample has about 120,000 clones, with around 87% found just once. The sequences come from peripheral blood, collected on day 0 of AZD1222 vaccination. Receptors were obtained from an adult in good health. CDR3s include the opening cysteine and the closing phenylalanine or tryptophan. D genes are given only for firm matches. Size is omitted from some rows. Given values are once, few, many or a class for expanded clones.

>NA|NA|TRBJ2-7|TRBV5-4
TGTGCCAGCAGCTCCCCTCCCTCTCTCTACGAGCAGTACTTC
CASSSPPSLYEQYF
>TRBD1|NA|TRBJ1-1|TRBV2
TGTGCCAGCAGTCCCGCTCCAGCTTGGGACAGGGGTTTGCTGCCTGAAGCTTTCTTT
CASSPAPAWDRGLLPEAFF
>NA|NA|TRBJ1-1|TRBV3-1/TRBV3-2
TGTGCCAGCAGCCAGGTCGGGGGGGACACTGAAGCTTTCTTT
CASSQVGGDTEAFF
>TRBD1|NA|TRBJ2-4|TRBV3-1/TRBV3-2
TGTGCCAGCAGCCAAGCCCGACAGGGGTTATCAAACATTCAGTACTTC
CASSQARQGLSNIQYF
>TRBD1|NA|TRBJ2-1|TRBV14
TGTGCCAGCAGCCGCCTGACAGGGAGCTCCTACAATGAGCAGTTCTTC
CASSRLTGSSYNEQFF
>NA|NA|TRBJ1-1|TRBV18
TGTGCCAGCTCACCACCGGGGAACACTGAAGCTTTCTTT
CASSPPGNTEAFF
>NA|NA|TRBJ2-7|TRBV5-8
TGTGCCAGCACCATGACAGGATCCTCCTACGAGCAGTACTTC
CASTMTGSSYEQYF
>TRBD1|once|TRBJ2-2|TRBV6-4
TGTGCCAGCAGTACCGGGACAGGGGTCACCGGGGAGCTGTTTTTT
CASSTGTGVTGELFF
>NA|once|TRBJ1-2|TRBV5-1
TGCGCCAGCAGCGCGAGGGGTGGCTATGGCTACACCTTC
CASSARGGYGYTF
>TRBD1|NA|TRBJ1-1|TRBV19
TGTGCCAGTAGACCCAGGGGGACCATAGCCTCCACTGAAGCTTTCTTT
CASRPRGTIASTEAFF
>NA|NA|TRBJ2-3|TRBV5-1
TGCGCCAGCAGCACTCTTAGCTGGGCAGATACGCAGTATTTT
CASSTLSWADTQYF
>NA|NA|TRBJ1-2|TRBV13
TGTGCCAGCAGTTACCGAGGACGAACAAACTATGGCTACACCTTC
CASSYRGRTNYGYTF
>NA|NA|TRBJ1-2|TRBV6-4
TGTGCCAGCAGTAAGACCCTCAACTATGGCTACACCTTC
CASSKTLNYGYTF
>NA|NA|TRBJ1-4|TRBV4-1
TGCGCCAGCAGCCAAAGCGGGGGGTCGGGCCGGGAAAAACTGTTTTTT
CASSQSGGSGREKLFF
>NA|NA|TRBJ2-6|TRBV10-2
TGCGCCAGCAGTCAAGGCTCTGGGGCCAACGTCCTGACTTTC
CASSQGSGANVLTF
>NA|NA|TRBJ1-3|TRBV7-2
TGTGCCAGCAGCCCGCGGGACGCCGGAGGAAACACCATATATTTT
CASSPRDAGGNTIYF
>TRBD1|NA|TRBJ1-6|TRBV11-2
TGTGCCAGCACCCGGTTGAGGGGGCCGGTAAATTCACCCCTCCACTTT
CASTRLRGPVNSPLHF
>TRBD1|NA|TRBJ1-1|TRBV27
TGTGCCAGCGACCGGGACAGCGAAATGAACACTGAAGCTTTCTTT
CASDRDSEMNTEAFF
>NA|NA|TRBJ2-4|TRBV18
TGTGCCAGCTCACCATTGGCAGGGGCCCGAACCAAAAACATTCAGTACTTC
CASSPLAGARTKNIQYF
>NA|NA|TRBJ2-5|TRBV2
TGTGCCAGCAGTCCCCGACTGGGGTGGGAGACCCAGTACTTC
CASSPRLGWETQYF
>TRBD2|once|TRBJ2-1|TRBV7-6
TGTGCCAGCACCCGGGGTAGCGGGGCCGTTAGTTATGAGCAGTTCTTC
CASTRGSGAVSYEQFF
>NA|NA|TRBJ2-7|TRBV5-6
TGTGCCAGCAGCGTCGGACACTCCTACGAGCAGTACTTC
CASSVGHSYEQYF
>NA|NA|TRBJ1-5|TRBV7-2
TGTGCCAGCAGCTTGGCTCGGGGGGGTAGCAATCAGCCCCAGCATTTT
CASSLARGGSNQPQHF
>NA|once|TRBJ1-2|TRBV6-5
TGTGCCAGCAATATCGACCTGTATGGCTACACCTTC
CASNIDLYGYTF
>NA|once|TRBJ1-1|TRBV7-2
TGTGCCAGCAGCTTACACAGGAACACTGAAGCTTTCTTT
CASSLHRNTEAFF
>NA|NA|TRBJ2-5|TRBV11-1
TGTGCCAGCTCCGTTGGTGGGGGGCCGGAGACCCAGTACTTC
CASSVGGGPETQYF
>NA|NA|TRBJ1-2|TRBV7-2
TGTGCCAGCAGCTCCCAGGTCGGGGGTTATGGCTACACCTTC
CASSSQVGGYGYTF
>NA|NA|TRBJ2-3|TRBV4-1
TGCGCCAGCAGCCAAGTTCCGCCGGGACTCCTGCCAGATACGCAGTATTTT
CASSQVPPGLLPDTQYF
>TRBD1|NA|TRBJ1-1|TRBV19
TGTGCCAGTAGTATTGCTGGACATGGCGGACAGGGGTCCGGGAACACTGAAGCTTTCTTT
CASSIAGHGGQGSGNTEAFF
>NA|NA|TRBJ1-1|TRBV4-3
TGCGCCAGCAGCCTGCAAGGAGGGGAAGCTTTCTTT
CASSLQGGEAFF
>NA|NA|TRBJ2-3|TRBV24-1
TGTGCCACCAGTGATCCGGGCCCACAGGACACGCAGTATTTT
CATSDPGPQDTQYF